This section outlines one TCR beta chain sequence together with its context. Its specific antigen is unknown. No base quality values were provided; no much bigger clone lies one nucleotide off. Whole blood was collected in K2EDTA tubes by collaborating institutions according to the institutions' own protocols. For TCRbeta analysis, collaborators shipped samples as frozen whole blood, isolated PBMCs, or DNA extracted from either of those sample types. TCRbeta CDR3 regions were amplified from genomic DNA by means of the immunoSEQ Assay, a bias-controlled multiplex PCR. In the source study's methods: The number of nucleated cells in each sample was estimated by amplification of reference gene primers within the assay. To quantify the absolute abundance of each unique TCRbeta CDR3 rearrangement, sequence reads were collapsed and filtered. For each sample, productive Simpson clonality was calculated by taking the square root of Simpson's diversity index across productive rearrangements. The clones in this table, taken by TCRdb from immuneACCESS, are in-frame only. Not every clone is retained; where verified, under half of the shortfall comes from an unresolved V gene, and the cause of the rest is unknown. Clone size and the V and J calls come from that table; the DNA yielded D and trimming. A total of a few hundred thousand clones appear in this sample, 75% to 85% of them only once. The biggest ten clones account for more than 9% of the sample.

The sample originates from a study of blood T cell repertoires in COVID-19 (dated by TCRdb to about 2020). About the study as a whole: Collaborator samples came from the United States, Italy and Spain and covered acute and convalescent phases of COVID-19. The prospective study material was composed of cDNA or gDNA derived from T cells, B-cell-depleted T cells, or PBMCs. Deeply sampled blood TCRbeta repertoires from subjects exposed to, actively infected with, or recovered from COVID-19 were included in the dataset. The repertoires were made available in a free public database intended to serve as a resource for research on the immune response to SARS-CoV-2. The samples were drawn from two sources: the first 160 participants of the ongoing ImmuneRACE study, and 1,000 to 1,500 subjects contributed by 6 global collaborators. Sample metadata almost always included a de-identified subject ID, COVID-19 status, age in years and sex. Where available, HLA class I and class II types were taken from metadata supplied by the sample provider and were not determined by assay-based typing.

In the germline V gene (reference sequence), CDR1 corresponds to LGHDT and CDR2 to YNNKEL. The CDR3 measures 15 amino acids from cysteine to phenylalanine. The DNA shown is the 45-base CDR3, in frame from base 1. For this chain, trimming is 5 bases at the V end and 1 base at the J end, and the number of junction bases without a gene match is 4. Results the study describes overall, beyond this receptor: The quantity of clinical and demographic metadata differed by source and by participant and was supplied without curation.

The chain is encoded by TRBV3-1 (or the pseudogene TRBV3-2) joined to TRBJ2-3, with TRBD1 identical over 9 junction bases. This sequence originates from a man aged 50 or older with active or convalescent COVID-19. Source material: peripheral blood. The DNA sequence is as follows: TGTGCCAGCAGCTTCCGGGACAGGGGCACAGATACGCAGTATTTT. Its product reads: CASSFRDRGTDTQYF.